The 20 T cell receptor beta chains below were found in one sample sequenced in a study of vaccination effects on CD4 cells after COVID-19. Culture proceeded for nine to eleven days, and CD4+ T cells were then isolated. As their vaccination, participants received two doses of either BNT162b2 or mRNA-1273. Sequenced by immunoSEQ multiplex PCR; TCRdb stores in-frame clones only, minus some. The table has some 66,000 clones, roughly 80% seen once; the top ten hold approximately 2.4%. What these receptors recognize is not known. The material sequenced was CD4+ T cells from PBMCs cultured without peptide, taken after COVID-19 vaccination. Source of these receptors: a human donor who received a COVID-19 vaccine.

The chain is built from TRBV29-1 and TRBJ1-4; no clear D gene. Germline-derived CDR1 and CDR2 are SQVTM and ANQGSEA. With 4 bases removed from V and 8 bases from J, the gap between germline ends came to 17 bases. The CDR3 spans 14 residues. Here the CDR3 reads CSVGDTSRGEKLFF. In DNA, the CDR3 is TGCAGCGTTGGTGACACCTCCCGGGGAGAAAAACTGTTTTTT.

This clone was seen only a few times. V gene TRBV27 combines with J gene TRBJ1-2; D is ambiguous. The CDR3 length is 14 residues. Germline V gene lookup returns CDR1 MNHEY and CDR2 SMNVEV (reference sequence). Trimming left V 7 bases short and J 0 bases short, with 12 bases between. CDR3 sequence reads: CASTPTRSNYGYTF. CDR3 nucleotide sequence: TGTGCCAGCACCCCGACCAGGTCTAACTATGGCTACACCTTC.

This chain joins TRBV12-3 or TRBV12-4 and TRBJ1-1; D not certain. The V and J ends lost 0 bases and 10 bases respectively, with 12 bases between them. CDR3 length equals 13 residues. CDR3 in DNA: TGTGCCAGCAGTTTAGCGCGATGGGAGGCAGCTTTCTTT. Translating gives CASSLARWEAAFF.

The chain couples TRBV29-1 to TRBJ2-1; 8 positions agree with TRBD1. The CDR3 contains 13 residues. V trimming: 5 bases; J trimming: 2 bases; junction bases outside the gene matches: 2. Germline V gene data show CDR1 as SQVTM and CDR2 as ANQGSEA. The chain's CDR3 is CSVRQGTYNEQFF. For the CDR3, the DNA is TGCAGCGTTCGACAGGGGACCTACAATGAGCAGTTCTTC.

This clone was observed a handful of times. This chain links TRBV5-1 with TRBJ2-7, with D possibly being TRBD1 (5 bases). V was trimmed by 2 bases and J by 0 bases, leaving 6 bases between them. This CDR3 is built from 13 residues. From germline, CDR1 is SGHRS and CDR2 YFSETQ. Written as DNA, the CDR3 is TGCGCCAGCAGCTTTGACAGCTCCTACGAGCAGTACGTC. It encodes CASSFDSSYEQYV.

The chain links TRBV7-2 to TRBJ2-7; no definite D call. Germline V lookup: CDR1 SGHTA, CDR2 FQGNSA. Deletions cut 5 bases from V and 2 bases from J, with 10 bases between. CDR3 length: 13 residues. Here the CDR3 reads CASSPSGPYEQYV. The CDR3, as DNA: TGTGCCAGCAGCCCCTCAGGTCCCTACGAGCAGTACGTC.

This clone was detected once. V is TRBV5-1 and J is TRBJ1-3; D is perhaps TRBD1 (5 bases). The CDR3 contains 16 residues. V was pared by 2 bases and J by 3 bases, with 15 bases between. The V gene's germline CDR1 is SGHRS and CDR2 YFSETQ. This CDR3 is CASSFQGGAGGNTIYF. The CDR3 DNA is TGCGCCAGCAGCTTTCAGGGAGGGGCTGGTGGAAACACCATATATTTT.

The chain uses TRBV12-5 and TRBJ1-3; weak D call: TRBD1 (6 bases). V was pared by 0 bases and J by 4 bases, with 16 bases between. Germline V gene data show CDR1 as LGHNT and CDR2 as FRNRAP. This CDR3 is 17 amino acids long. CDR3 loop: CASGLVLGGRVGNTIYF. DNA of the CDR3: TGTGCTAGTGGTTTGGTACTGGGGGGCCGGGTCGGAAACACCATATATTTT. The full variable domain, with the rest looked up from reference TRBV12-5 and TRBJ1-3, is DARVTQTPRHKVTEMGQEVTMRCQPILGHNTVFWYRQTMMQGLELLAYFRNRAPLDDSGMPKDRFSAEMPDATLATLKIQPSEPRDSAVYFCASGLVLGGRVGNTIYFGEGSWLTVV.

The gene calls are TRBV24-1 and TRBJ1-2; a weak D match, TRBD1 (5 bases). V was pared by 4 bases and J by 4 bases, with 12 bases between. Germline values: CDR1 KGHDR, CDR2 SFDVKD. CDR3 size: 14 residues. CDR3 sequence reads: CATSDQGRSYGYTF. The CDR3 nucleotides are TGTGCCACCAGTGACCAGGGCCGATCCTATGGCTACACCTTC.

This chain links TRBV28 with TRBJ2-2; the D gene could be TRBD1 or TRBD2 (6 bases each). Trimming took off 7 bases at V and 1 base at J, with 13 bases between the two ends. The CDR3 is 15 amino acids. Germline V CDR1 and CDR2: MDHEN, SYDVKM. In nucleotides, the CDR3 is TGTGCCAGCACGGTCGGAGGGGGGAACACCGGGGAGCTGTTTTTT. Its protein product is CASTVGGGNTGELFF.

This rearrangement joins TRBV6-5 to TRBJ2-2, with 7 positions matching TRBD1. V lost 5 bases and J lost 6; bases outside the gene matches: 3. The CDR3 sequence is 13 residues long. Looked up from germline, CDR1 is MNHEY and CDR2 is SVGAGI. The CDR3 DNA reads TGTGCCAGCAGTCAGGGGGTGTCCGGGGAGCTGTTTTTT. Translated, it gives CASSQGVSGELFF.

The rearrangement uses TRBV5-1 and TRBJ2-5; D possibly corresponds to TRBD1 (6 bases). V shed 4 bases and J shed 5 bases, with 18 bases lying between them. CDR3 size: 15 residues. CDR1 and CDR2 (germline): SGHRS, YFSETQ. CDR3: CASSPRDTAGETQYF. The CDR3 region has the DNA TGCGCCAGCAGCCCCCGGGACACCGCCGGGGAGACCCAGTACTTC.

The V call is TRBV3-1 (or the pseudogene TRBV3-2), the J call TRBJ2-5; D call uncertain. Germline CDR1 and CDR2: LGHDT and YNNKEL (reference sequence). The CDR3 loop spans 14 amino acids. V shed 0 bases and J shed 2 bases, with 7 bases lying between them. CDR3 amino acids: CASSQDWRQETQYF. In nucleotides, the CDR3 is TGTGCCAGCAGCCAAGATTGGAGACAAGAGACCCAGTACTTC.

V and J are TRBV3-1 (or the pseudogene TRBV3-2) and TRBJ1-6, with 7 bases identical to TRBD1. Germline CDR1 reads LGHDT; CDR2 reads YNNKEL (reference sequence). The CDR3 runs to 15 residues. V lost 3 bases and J lost 7; bases outside the gene matches: 6. The CDR3 region is CASSHSDRENSPLHF. For the CDR3, the DNA is TGTGCCAGCAGCCATAGCGACAGGGAGAATTCACCCCTCCACTTT.

The CDR3 protein is CASRDRGGETQYF. The CDR3 DNA sequence: TGTGCCAGCAGAGATCGGGGGGGGGAGACCCAGTACTTC. The rearrangement links TRBV6-6 to TRBJ2-5; 8 positions match TRBD2. Germline assignment: CDR1 MNHNY and CDR2 SVGAGI (reference sequence). This CDR3 is 13 amino acids long. V shed 6 bases, J shed 5 bases, and the junction held 5 bases outside the gene matches.

The rearrangement joins TRBV27 to TRBJ2-2, with a tentative D call TRBD1 (6 bases). The V gene lost 8 bases and the J gene lost 2 bases, with 15 bases spanning the gap. The CDR3 length is 15 residues. Germline V lookup: CDR1 MNHEY, CDR2 SMNVEV (reference sequence). Here the CDR3 reads CASGMTGHNTGELFF. The CDR3 DNA sequence: TGTGCCAGCGGTATGACAGGACACAACACCGGGGAGCTGTTTTTT.

The table lists this clone with a few counts. The chain joins TRBV28 to TRBJ2-2; D uncertain. This CDR3 spans 11 amino acids. The germline CDR1 and CDR2 sequences are MDHEN and SYDVKM. The V end was cut by 5 bases, the J end by 6 bases, with 4 bases between. The CDR3 region is CASSRPGELFF. As DNA, the CDR3 is TGTGCCAGCAGTCGGCCCGGGGAGCTGTTTTTT. The full variable domain, completed using reference TRBV28 and TRBJ2-2, is DVKVTQSSRYLVKRTGEKVFLECVQDMDHENMFWYRQDPGLGLRLIYFSYDVKMKEKGDIPEGYSVSREKKERFSLILESASTNQTSMYLCASSRPGELFFGEGSRLTVL.

The rearrangement uses TRBV2 and TRBJ1-4; D may be TRBD1 (6 bases). Trimming pared 3 bases from V and 8 bases from J, leaving 13 bases between. Per germline, CDR1 SNHLY and CDR2 FYNNEI. The CDR3 extends over 14 amino acids. CDR3 nucleotides: TGTGCCAGCAGTGAGTGGCAGGGGCGGGAAAAACTGTTTTTT. This sequence encodes CASSEWQGREKLFF.

This rearrangement joins TRBV6-1 to TRBJ1-2, with 11 positions matching TRBD1. This CDR3 region has 16 residues. Germline V gene data show CDR1 as MNHNS and CDR2 as SASEGT. V dropped 0 bases and J dropped 3; count of bases not matched to a gene: 3. CDR3 nucleotide sequence: TGTGCCAGCAGTGAAGCCGGGACAGGGGGTTACTATGGCTACACCTTC. Translated, it gives CASSEAGTGGYYGYTF.

The rearrangement uses TRBV10-3 and TRBJ1-2; D remains unclear. Germline CDR1 is ENHRY and CDR2 is SYGVKD. The CDR3 is 11 amino acids. Trimming cost V 3 bases and J 3 bases, with 2 bases left between them. In nucleotides, the CDR3 is TGTGCCATCAGTGATGACTATGGCTACACCTTC. It is translated as CAISDDYGYTF.